A selection of T cell receptor beta chains follows, all from one sample in a study of blood T cell repertoires in COVID-19. The data were produced by immunoSEQ multiplex PCR, yet TCRdb's version contains in-frame clones alone and is incomplete. The data show 250,000 or so clones, over 80% seen once. Sample: PBMCs or T cells enriched from blood (not recorded which). The receptors come from a woman aged 30 to 39 with acute COVID-19. Both conserved end residues are part of each CDR3. A D gene is named only where the DNA matches it firmly. The size of a clone is reported for some rows only, either as once, few or many, or as a class for expanded clones.

size: few
D: .
J: TRBJ2-1
V: TRBV5-1
CDR3: CASSLVADGYNEQFF
DNA: TGCGCCAGCAGCTTGGTTGCGGATGGCTACAATGAGCAGTTCTTC

size: .
D: .
J: TRBJ1-1
V: TRBV7-9
CDR3: CASSLSISPTEAFF
DNA: TGTGCCAGCAGCTTAAGCATCTCCCCCACTGAAGCTTTCTTT

size: .
D: TRBD2
J: TRBJ2-1
V: TRBV10-3
CDR3: CAISGREAGEVSNEQFF
DNA: TGTGCCATCAGTGGGAGGGAGGCGGGGGAGGTATCGAATGAGCAGTTCTTC

size: .
D: .
J: TRBJ1-6
V: TRBV4-1
CDR3: CASSQDLASDSPLHF
DNA: TGCGCCAGCAGCCAAGATCTGGCCTCCGATTCACCCCTCCACTTT

size: .
D: TRBD1
J: TRBJ2-7
V: TRBV10-2
CDR3: CASSGGQGAREQYF
DNA: TGCGCCAGCAGTGGGGGACAGGGGGCCCGAGAGCAGTACTTC

size: .
D: .
J: TRBJ2-7
V: TRBV30
CDR3: CAWTPGISIDEQYF
DNA: TGTGCCTGGACGCCGGGTATTTCTATTGACGAGCAGTACTTC

size: .
D: TRBD2
J: TRBJ2-1
V: TRBV9
CDR3: CASSSGLAGALFYNEQFF
DNA: TGTGCCAGCAGCTCGGGACTAGCGGGAGCCCTCTTCTACAATGAGCAGTTCTTC

size: .
D: .
J: TRBJ2-1
V: TRBV28
CDR3: CASSIPGVAAYNEQFF
DNA: TGTGCCAGCAGTATACCGGGGGTAGCGGCCTACAATGAGCAGTTCTTC

size: once
D: TRBD2
J: TRBJ2-2
V: TRBV7-6
CDR3: CASTQIAGGPDTGELFF
DNA: TGTGCCAGCACCCAGATAGCGGGAGGGCCGGACACCGGGGAGCTGTTTTTT

size: .
D: .
J: TRBJ2-7
V: TRBV6-5
CDR3: CASTPVGGPYEQYF
DNA: TGTGCCAGCACGCCGGTTGGGGGCCCCTACGAGCAGTACTTC

size: .
D: TRBD1
J: TRBJ1-5
V: TRBV28
CDR3: CASSTQGAPNQPQHF
DNA: TGTGCCAGCAGTACCCAGGGGGCCCCCAATCAGCCCCAGCATTTT

size: .
D: TRBD2
J: TRBJ2-6
V: TRBV5-1
CDR3: CASSFTREAGANVLTF
DNA: TGCGCCAGCAGCTTTACCCGGGAGGCTGGGGCCAACGTCCTGACTTTC

size: .
D: .
J: TRBJ2-7
V: TRBV3-1/TRBV3-2
CDR3: CASSPTGSSYEQYF
DNA: TGTGCCAGCAGCCCTACAGGAAGCTCCTACGAGCAGTACTTC

size: .
D: TRBD1
J: TRBJ2-7
V: TRBV5-1
CDR3: CASSFRTGALEQYF
DNA: TGCGCCAGCAGCTTTAGGACAGGGGCCTTAGAGCAGTACTTC

size: once
D: TRBD2
J: TRBJ2-7
V: TRBV7-6
CDR3: CASSLPGTSGTTVQYF
DNA: TGTGCCAGCAGCTTACCCGGGACTAGCGGCACCACAGTGCAGTACTTC

size: .
D: .
J: TRBJ2-7
V: TRBV28
CDR3: CASSFPGSWYEQYF
DNA: TGTGCCAGCAGTTTTCCGGGGTCGTGGTACGAGCAGTACTTC

size: .
D: .
J: TRBJ1-5
V: TRBV3-1/TRBV3-2
CDR3: CASSQDRGQPQHF
DNA: TGTGCCAGCAGCCAAGATCGGGGACAGCCCCAGCATTTT

size: few
D: TRBD2
J: TRBJ2-7
V: TRBV3-1/TRBV3-2
CDR3: CASSQGLAGPYEQYF
DNA: TGTGCCAGCAGCCAAGGGCTAGCGGGTCCCTACGAGCAGTACTTC

size: .
D: TRBD1
J: TRBJ2-7
V: TRBV6-2/TRBV6-3
CDR3: CASSYGTGLYEQYF
DNA: TGTGCCAGCAGTTACGGGACAGGGCTCTACGAGCAGTACTTC

size: .
D: TRBD1
J: TRBJ2-1
V: TRBV6-4
CDR3: CASSNGQENNEQFF
DNA: TGTGCCAGCAGTAATGGACAGGAGAACAATGAGCAGTTCTTC

size: .
D: .
J: TRBJ2-5
V: TRBV10-3
CDR3: CAISADRQTTGTETQYF
DNA: TGTGCCATCAGTGCAGACCGCCAAACTACAGGGACAGAGACCCAGTACTTC

size: .
D: .
J: TRBJ1-2
V: TRBV10-3
CDR3: CAITEVDRFYGYTF
DNA: TGTGCCATCACTGAAGTCGACAGGTTCTATGGCTACACCTTC

size: .
D: TRBD1
J: TRBJ2-7
V: TRBV9
CDR3: CASSVGDRATYEQYF
DNA: TGTGCCAGCAGCGTAGGGGACAGGGCCACCTACGAGCAGTACTTC

size: .
D: .
J: TRBJ2-3
V: TRBV24-1
CDR3: CATSGRPGTPSTDTQYF
DNA: TGTGCCACCAGTGGTCGACCAGGCACGCCTAGCACAGATACGCAGTATTTT

size: .
D: .
J: TRBJ2-7
V: TRBV6-5
CDR3: CASSFQVSYEQYF
DNA: TGTGCCAGCAGTTTCCAGGTCTCCTACGAGCAGTACTTC

size: .
D: .
J: TRBJ1-2
V: TRBV30
CDR3: CAWSESRAYGYTF
DNA: TGTGCCTGGAGTGAAAGCAGGGCCTATGGCTACACCTTC

size: .
D: TRBD1
J: TRBJ1-5
V: TRBV27
CDR3: CASSLYPTGQGVGYGNQPQHF
DNA: TGTGCCAGCAGTCTATACCCAACAGGACAGGGGGTCGGGTATGGCAATCAGCCCCAGCATTTT

size: .
D: .
J: TRBJ2-1
V: TRBV25-1
CDR3: CASSSRPGNEQFF
DNA: TGTGCCAGCAGTTCCAGACCAGGGAATGAGCAGTTCTTC

size: .
D: .
J: TRBJ2-1
V: TRBV28
CDR3: CASSVQGTRVHEQFF
DNA: TGTGCCAGCAGTGTACAGGGAACCAGAGTGCATGAGCAGTTCTTC

size: .
D: .
J: TRBJ2-7
V: TRBV4-1
CDR3: CASSRPMGGEQYF
DNA: TGCGCCAGCAGCCGCCCTATGGGAGGCGAGCAGTACTTC

size: .
D: TRBD2
J: TRBJ2-5
V: TRBV30
CDR3: CAWSPASGGQETQYF
DNA: TGTGCCTGGAGTCCGGCTAGCGGGGGGCAAGAGACCCAGTACTTC

size: few
D: .
J: TRBJ2-5
V: TRBV25-1
CDR3: CASSENRNQETQYF
DNA: TGTGCCAGCAGTGAGAACAGAAACCAAGAGACCCAGTACTTC